This note documents a single TCR beta chain sequence. The entry originates in a study of blood T cell repertoires in COVID-19. Clones were sequenced by immunoSEQ multiplex PCR, and TCRdb holds only the in-frame ones, with some missing. The data contain about 140,000 clones, about 80% of them singletons. This CDR3 has 12 residues. Trimming took off 3 bases at V and 5 bases at J, with 8 bases between the two ends. This TCR was recovered from a woman between 45 and 60 years old who had recovered from COVID-19. The rearrangement joins TRBV12-3 or TRBV12-4 to TRBJ2-7; D ambiguous. Sequences were obtained from PBMCs or T cells enriched from blood (not recorded which). CDR3 sequence (DNA): TGTGCCAGCAGTTTCTCGGGTAACGAGCAGTACTTC. Protein sequence: CASSFSGNEQYF.